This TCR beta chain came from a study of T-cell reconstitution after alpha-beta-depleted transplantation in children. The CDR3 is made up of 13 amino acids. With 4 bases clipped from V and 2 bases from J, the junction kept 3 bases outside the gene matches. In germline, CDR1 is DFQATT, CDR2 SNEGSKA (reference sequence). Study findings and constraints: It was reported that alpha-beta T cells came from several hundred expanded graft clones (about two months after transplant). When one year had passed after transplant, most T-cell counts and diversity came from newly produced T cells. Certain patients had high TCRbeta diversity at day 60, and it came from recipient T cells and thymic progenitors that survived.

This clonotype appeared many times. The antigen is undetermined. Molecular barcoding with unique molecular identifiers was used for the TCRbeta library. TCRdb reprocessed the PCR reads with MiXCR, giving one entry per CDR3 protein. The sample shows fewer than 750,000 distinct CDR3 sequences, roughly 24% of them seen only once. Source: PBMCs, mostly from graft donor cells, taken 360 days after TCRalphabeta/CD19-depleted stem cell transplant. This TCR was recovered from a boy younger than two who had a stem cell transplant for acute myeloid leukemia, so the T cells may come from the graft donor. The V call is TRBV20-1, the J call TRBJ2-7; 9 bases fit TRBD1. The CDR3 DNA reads TGCAGTGCTACGGGACAGGGAACCTACGAGCAGTACGTC. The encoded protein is CSATGQGTYEQYV.